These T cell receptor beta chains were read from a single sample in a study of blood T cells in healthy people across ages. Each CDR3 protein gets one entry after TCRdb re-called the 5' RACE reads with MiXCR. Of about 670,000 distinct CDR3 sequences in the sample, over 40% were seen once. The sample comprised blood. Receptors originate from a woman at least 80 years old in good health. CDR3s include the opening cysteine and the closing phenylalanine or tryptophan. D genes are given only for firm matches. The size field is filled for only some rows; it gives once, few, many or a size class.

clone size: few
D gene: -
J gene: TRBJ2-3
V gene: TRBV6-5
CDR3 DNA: TGTGCCAGCACGAGGCTCACGCCGGCAGATACGCAGTATTTT
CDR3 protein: CASTRLTPADTQYF

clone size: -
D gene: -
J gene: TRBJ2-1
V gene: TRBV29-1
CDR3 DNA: TGCAGCGTGAACAGGGTCGTAGATTACAATGAGCAGTTCTTC
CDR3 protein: CSVNRVVDYNEQFF

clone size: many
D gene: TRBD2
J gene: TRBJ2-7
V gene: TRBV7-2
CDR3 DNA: TGTGCCAGCAGCTTAGCAGTCGGATCTAGCGGGACCTCCTACGAGCAGTACTTC
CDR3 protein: CASSLAVGSSGTSYEQYF

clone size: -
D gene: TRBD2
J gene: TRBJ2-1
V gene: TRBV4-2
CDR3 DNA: TGTGCCAGCAGCCAGGTTAGCGGGAGGGCCGGGATGAAGGAGTTATTC
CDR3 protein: CASSQVSGRAGMKELF

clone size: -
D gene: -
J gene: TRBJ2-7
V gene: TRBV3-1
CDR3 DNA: TGTGCCAGCAGCCCCTTTAGGGCCAGGGCTTACGAGCAGTACTTC
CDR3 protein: CASSPFRARAYEQYF

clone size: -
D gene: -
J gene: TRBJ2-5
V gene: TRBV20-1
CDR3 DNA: TGCAGTGCTAGAGATGGGTCCCAAGAGACCCAGTACTTC
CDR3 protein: CSARDGSQETQYF

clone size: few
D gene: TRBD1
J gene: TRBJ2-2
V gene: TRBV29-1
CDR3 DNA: TGCAGCGTTGACAGGGGGCGAACCGGGGAGCTGTTTTTT
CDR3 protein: CSVDRGRTGELFF

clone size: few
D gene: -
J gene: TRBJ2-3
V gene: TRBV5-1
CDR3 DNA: TGCGCCAGCTCCCACCCCTTGGGAGATACGCAGTATTTT
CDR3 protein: CASSHPLGDTQYF

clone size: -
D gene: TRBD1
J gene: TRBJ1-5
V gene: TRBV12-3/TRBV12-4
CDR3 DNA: TGTGCCAGCAGTCCCTACAGGGGTCTTAAATCCGGGCAGCCCCAGCATTTT
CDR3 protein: CASSPYRGLKSGQPQHF

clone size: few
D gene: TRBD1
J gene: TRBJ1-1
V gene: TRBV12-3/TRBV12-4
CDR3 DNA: TGTGCCAGCAGTTCCCCGGGACAGGGGTATGGGAACACTGAAGCTTTCTTT
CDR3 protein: CASSSPGQGYGNTEAFF

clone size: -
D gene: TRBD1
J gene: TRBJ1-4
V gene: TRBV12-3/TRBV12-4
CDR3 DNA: TGTGCCAGCAGTTTAGCGACAGGGATAGGAGAAAAACTGTTTTTT
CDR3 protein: CASSLATGIGEKLFF

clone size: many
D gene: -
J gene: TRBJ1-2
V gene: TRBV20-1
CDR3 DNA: TGCAGTGCTAGAGGCGGCAGGGAGGGCCCTAATTATGGCTACACCTTC
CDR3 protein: CSARGGREGPNYGYTF

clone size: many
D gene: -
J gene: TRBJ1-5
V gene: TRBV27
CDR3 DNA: TGTGCCAGCAGTTTCCTTGGTAATCAGCCCCAGCATTTT
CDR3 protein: CASSFLGNQPQHF